These T cell receptor beta chains were read from a single sample in a study of blood T cell repertoires in COVID-19. The data were produced by immunoSEQ multiplex PCR, yet TCRdb's version contains in-frame clones alone and is incomplete. Among 110,000 to 150,000 clones, nearly 85% were seen once, and the ten largest hold 35% to 45%. Material for sequencing was peripheral blood. The receptors here all came from a human donor in a cohort sampled during active COVID-19. Each CDR3 is given with its conserved first and last residue. D genes are given only for firm matches. A clone size is listed for some rows: how often the clone was seen (once, few, many), or a class if it is expanded.

clone size	V gene	D gene	J gene	CDR3 protein	CDR3 DNA
once	TRBV5-1	NA	TRBJ1-2	CASGEDSDYGYTF	TGCGCCAGCGGAGAGGACAGCGACTATGGCTACACCTTC
NA	TRBV5-4	NA	TRBJ1-5	CASSLRDSNQPQHF	TGTGCCAGCAGCTTGCGCGATAGCAATCAGCCCCAGCATTTT
NA	TRBV19	TRBD1	TRBJ2-1	CASTPNGQGRYNEQFF	TGTGCCAGTACCCCAAACGGACAGGGTAGATACAATGAGCAGTTCTTC
NA	TRBV28	NA	TRBJ1-2	CASSPTGLYGYTF	TGTGCCAGCAGTCCCACAGGCCTCTATGGCTACACCTTC
few	TRBV5-4	NA	TRBJ1-2	CASSLGFWGRENGYTF	TGTGCCAGCAGCTTGGGGTTCTGGGGCAGGGAAAATGGCTACACCTTC
NA	TRBV7-9	TRBD1	TRBJ1-4	CASSVGQGALTNEKLFF	TGTGCCAGCAGCGTAGGACAGGGGGCGCTTACTAATGAAAAACTGTTTTTT
NA	TRBV6-6	TRBD1	TRBJ1-1	CASSFSQGVPEAFF	TGTGCCAGCAGTTTTTCACAGGGGGTTCCTGAAGCTTTCTTT
once	TRBV19	NA	TRBJ2-5	CASSMGRGSETQYF	TGTGCCAGTAGTATGGGCAGGGGATCAGAGACCCAGTACTTC
NA	TRBV6-4	TRBD1	TRBJ1-1	CASRPQGATPWNTEAFF	TGTGCCAGCAGACCGCAGGGGGCTACACCGTGGAACACTGAAGCTTTCTTT
NA	TRBV7-9	TRBD1	TRBJ2-6	CASIKNQGALGANVLTF	TGTGCCAGCATCAAAAACCAGGGGGCTCTGGGGGCCAACGTCCTGACTTTC
NA	TRBV5-1	TRBD1	TRBJ2-3	CASSLVQGADTQYF	TGCGCCAGCAGCTTGGTACAGGGGGCAGATACGCAGTATTTT
NA	TRBV7-2	TRBD1	TRBJ1-1	CASSSIHRGEAFF	TGTGCCAGCAGCTCGATCCACAGGGGTGAAGCTTTCTTT
NA	TRBV19	TRBD1	TRBJ1-5	CASSTRDRGNQPQHF	TGTGCCAGTAGTACCCGGGACAGGGGCAATCAGCCCCAGCATTTT
NA	TRBV5-5	TRBD2	TRBJ2-3	CASSLFRSGGSLDTQYF	TGTGCCAGCAGCTTGTTCCGTAGCGGGGGGTCGTTAGATACGCAGTATTTT
NA	TRBV25-1	NA	TRBJ1-3	CASSEAGRFSGNTIYF	TGTGCCAGCAGTGAAGCGGGACGCTTCTCTGGAAACACCATATATTTT
NA	TRBV4-3	NA	TRBJ1-6	CASSQDENSPLHF	TGCGCCAGCAGCCAAGATGAGAATTCACCCCTCCACTTT
NA	TRBV10-3	NA	TRBJ1-5	CAISPSGSNQPQHF	TGTGCCATCAGTCCTTCGGGTAGCAATCAGCCCCAGCATTTT
NA	TRBV5-4	NA	TRBJ2-1	CASSTTPPVGTYNEQFF	TGTGCCAGCAGCACCACCCCCCCAGTTGGCACCTACAATGAGCAGTTCTTC
NA	TRBV19	NA	TRBJ1-2	CASSMVQSSYTF	TGTGCCAGTAGTATGGTACAAAGTAGCTACACCTTC
NA	TRBV7-3	NA	TRBJ1-1	CASSLGPGSGTEAFF	TGTGCCAGCAGCTTAGGGCCGGGGAGTGGTACTGAAGCTTTCTTT
NA	TRBV7-8	NA	TRBJ2-3	CASRRAGPGSNTQYF	TGTGCCAGCCGCAGAGCGGGCCCTGGCTCGAATACGCAGTATTTT
NA	TRBV5-4	TRBD1	TRBJ1-2	CASSFRDRNYGYTF	TGTGCCAGCAGCTTCCGGGACAGGAACTATGGCTACACCTTC
NA	TRBV28	NA	TRBJ2-5	CASSLDPSVQETQYF	TGTGCCAGCAGTTTAGACCCTAGCGTACAAGAGACCCAGTACTTC
NA	TRBV7-2	TRBD2	TRBJ2-4	CASSHSGGLKNIQYF	TGTGCCAGCAGCCATAGCGGGGGCTTAAAAAACATTCAGTACTTC
NA	TRBV5-1	NA	TRBJ1-1	CASSLRGKDTEAFF	TGCGCCAGCAGCTTGAGGGGTAAGGACACTGAAGCTTTCTTT
NA	TRBV27	NA	TRBJ1-2	CASSFSANYGYTF	TGTGCCAGCAGTTTCTCAGCTAACTATGGCTACACCTTC
NA	TRBV5-6	NA	TRBJ1-3	CASSHNQGNTIYF	TGTGCCAGCAGCCACAACCAAGGAAACACCATATATTTT
NA	TRBV27	NA	TRBJ1-6	CASSFSQNNSPLHF	TGTGCCAGCAGTTTCTCTCAGAATAATTCACCCCTCCACTTT
NA	TRBV2	TRBD2	TRBJ2-7	CASENRDSGAGNSYEQYF	TGTGCCAGCGAGAACAGAGATTCCGGAGCGGGAAATTCCTACGAGCAGTACTTC
NA	TRBV5-1	NA	TRBJ2-2	CASSRRAWGTNTGELFF	TGCGCCAGCAGCCGGAGGGCTTGGGGTACGAACACCGGGGAGCTGTTTTTT
NA	TRBV9	NA	TRBJ2-3	CASSVGPTSTDTQYF	TGTGCCAGCAGCGTAGGTCCAACTAGCACAGATACGCAGTATTTT
NA	TRBV19	TRBD1	TRBJ1-5	CASGDSSNQPQHF	TGTGCCAGTGGGGACAGTAGCAATCAGCCCCAGCATTTT
once	TRBV5-1	TRBD2	TRBJ2-2	CASRLAGDAGELFF	TGCGCCAGCAGACTAGCGGGAGACGCCGGGGAGCTGTTTTTT
once	TRBV5-5	TRBD1	TRBJ1-2	CASRQGQGYGYTF	TGTGCCAGTCGACAGGGTCAGGGCTATGGCTACACCTTC
NA	TRBV14	NA	TRBJ2-2	CASSPTINTGELFF	TGTGCCAGCAGCCCGACTATTAACACCGGGGAGCTGTTTTTT
once	TRBV9	TRBD1	TRBJ2-2	CASSAQTGANTGELFF	TGTGCCAGCAGCGCCCAGACAGGGGCGAACACCGGGGAGCTGTTTTTT
NA	TRBV10-3	NA	TRBJ2-3	CATSFYDPSTDTQYF	TGTGCCACTAGCTTCTACGACCCTAGCACAGATACGCAGTATTTT
NA	TRBV2	NA	TRBJ2-3	CASSLSYTQYF	TGTGCCAGCTCTCTTAGTTATACGCAGTATTTT
NA	TRBV11-1	TRBD2	TRBJ2-5	CASSRMTSGAQETQYF	TGTGCCAGCAGCCGGATGACTAGCGGGGCCCAAGAGACCCAGTACTTC
NA	TRBV11-2	TRBD2	TRBJ2-1	CASSPGLTTSGSAQFF	TGTGCCAGCAGCCCGGGACTTACGACTAGCGGGTCTGCGCAGTTCTTC
NA	TRBV11-3	NA	TRBJ1-2	CASSLDPAGSVNYGYTF	TGTGCCAGCAGCTTAGATCCGGCAGGGTCCGTAAACTATGGCTACACCTTC